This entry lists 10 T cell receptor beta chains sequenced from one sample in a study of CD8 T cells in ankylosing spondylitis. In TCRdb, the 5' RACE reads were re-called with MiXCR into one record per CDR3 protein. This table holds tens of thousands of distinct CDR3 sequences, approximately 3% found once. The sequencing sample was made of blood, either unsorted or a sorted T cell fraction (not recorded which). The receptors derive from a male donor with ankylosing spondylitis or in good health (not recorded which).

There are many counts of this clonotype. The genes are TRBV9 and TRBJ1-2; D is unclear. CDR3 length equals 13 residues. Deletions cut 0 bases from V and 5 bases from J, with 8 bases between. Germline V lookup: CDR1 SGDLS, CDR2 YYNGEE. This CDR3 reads CASSVAPAYGYTF. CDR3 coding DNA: TGTGCCAGCAGCGTAGCGCCAGCTTATGGCTACACCTTC.

The CDR3 nucleotides read TGTGCCAGCAGTGAACGTTCGTGGGAGGCAACGTACGAGCAGTACGTC. This translates into CASSERSWEATYEQYV. The chain is built from TRBV2 and TRBJ2-7; possible D gene TRBD2, 6 bases. CDR1 and CDR2 (germline): SNHLY, FYNNEI. V lost 2 bases to trimming and J lost 4 bases, with 18 bases between them. This CDR3 is 16 amino acids long.

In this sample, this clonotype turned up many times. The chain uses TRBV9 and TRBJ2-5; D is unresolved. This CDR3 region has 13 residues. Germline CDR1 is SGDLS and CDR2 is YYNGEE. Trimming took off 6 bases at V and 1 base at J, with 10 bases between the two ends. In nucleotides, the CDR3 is TGTGCCAGCACCAGAGGATTCCAAGAGACCCAGTACTTC. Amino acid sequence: CASTRGFQETQYF.

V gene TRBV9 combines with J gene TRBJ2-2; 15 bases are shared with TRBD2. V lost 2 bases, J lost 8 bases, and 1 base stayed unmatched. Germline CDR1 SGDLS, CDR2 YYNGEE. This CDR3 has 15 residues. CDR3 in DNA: TGTGCCAGCAGCGTCGGACTAGCGGGAGGGGGGGAGCTGTTTTTT. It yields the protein CASSVGLAGGGELFF.

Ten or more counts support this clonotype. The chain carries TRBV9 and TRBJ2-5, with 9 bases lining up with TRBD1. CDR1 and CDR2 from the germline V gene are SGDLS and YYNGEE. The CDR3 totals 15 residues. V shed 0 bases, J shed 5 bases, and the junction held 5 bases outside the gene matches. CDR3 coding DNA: TGTGCCAGCAGCGTAGCTCGGGACAGGGTGGAGACCCAGTACTTC. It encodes CASSVARDRVETQYF. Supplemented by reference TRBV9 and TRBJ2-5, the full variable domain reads DSGVTQTPKHLITATGQRVTLRCSPRSGDLSVYWYQQSLDQGLQFLIQYYNGEERAKGNILERFSAQQFPDLHSELNLSSLELGDSALYFCASSVARDRVETQYFGPGTRLLVL.

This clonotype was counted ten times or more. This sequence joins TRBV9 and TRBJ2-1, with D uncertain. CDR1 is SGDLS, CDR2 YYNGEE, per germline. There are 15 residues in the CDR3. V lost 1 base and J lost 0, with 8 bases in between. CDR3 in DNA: TGTGCCAGCAGCGTACGAGGAAACTCCTACAATGAGCAGTTCTTC. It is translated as CASSVRGNSYNEQFF.

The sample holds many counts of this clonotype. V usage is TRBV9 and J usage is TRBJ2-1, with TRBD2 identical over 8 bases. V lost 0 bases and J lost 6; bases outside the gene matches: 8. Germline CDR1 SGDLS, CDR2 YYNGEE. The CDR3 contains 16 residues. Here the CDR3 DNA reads TGTGCCAGCAGCGTAGTGGGTAGCGGGATACTCAATGAGCAGTTCTTC. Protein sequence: CASSVVGSGILNEQFF. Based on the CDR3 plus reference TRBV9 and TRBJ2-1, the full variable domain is DSGVTQTPKHLITATGQRVTLRCSPRSGDLSVYWYQQSLDQGLQFLIQYYNGEERAKGNILERFSAQQFPDLHSELNLSSLELGDSALYFCASSVVGSGILNEQFFGPGTRLTVL.

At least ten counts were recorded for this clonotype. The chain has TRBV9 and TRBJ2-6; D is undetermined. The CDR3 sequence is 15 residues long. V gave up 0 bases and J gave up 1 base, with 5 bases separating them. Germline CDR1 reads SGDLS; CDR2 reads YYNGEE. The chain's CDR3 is CASSVGRSGANVLTF. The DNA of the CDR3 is TGTGCCAGCAGCGTAGGGAGATCTGGGGCCAACGTCCTGACTTTC.

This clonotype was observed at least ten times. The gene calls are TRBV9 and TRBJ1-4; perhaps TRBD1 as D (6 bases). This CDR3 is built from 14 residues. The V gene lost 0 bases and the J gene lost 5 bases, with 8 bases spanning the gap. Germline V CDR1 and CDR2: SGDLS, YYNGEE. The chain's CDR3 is CASSVDRANEKLFF. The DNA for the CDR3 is TGTGCCAGCAGCGTAGACAGGGCGAATGAAAAACTGTTTTTT.

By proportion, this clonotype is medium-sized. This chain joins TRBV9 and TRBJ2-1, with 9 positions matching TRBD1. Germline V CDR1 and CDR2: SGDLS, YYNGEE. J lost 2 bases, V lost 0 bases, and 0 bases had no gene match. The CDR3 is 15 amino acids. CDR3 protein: CASSVGQGAYNEQFF. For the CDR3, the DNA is TGTGCCAGCAGCGTAGGACAGGGGGCCTACAATGAGCAGTTCTTC.